Below, one T cell receptor beta chain is given with its context. In the study's own analysis: Quantification of nucleated cells was approximated via reference gene primer amplification. Sequenced by immunoSEQ multiplex PCR; TCRdb stores in-frame clones only, minus some. The DNA gave D and trimming, while V, J and clone size come from that table. The sample has more than 250,000 clones; around 87% are singletons. These data come from a study of blood T cell repertoires in COVID-19. About the study: Material from acute and convalescent COVID-19 was sourced from the United States, Italy and Spain.

The V and J ends lost 0 bases and 5 bases respectively, with 14 bases between them. The CDR3 runs 15 residues. Per germline, CDR1 SGHRS and CDR2 YFSETQ. Sequencing input: peripheral blood. The TCR was taken from a man in his fifties or sixties with active or convalescent COVID-19. V usage is TRBV5-1 and J usage is TRBJ2-5, with D perhaps matching TRBD1 (7 bases). CDR3: CASSLVSRGVETQYF. The DNA of the CDR3 is TGCGCCAGCAGCTTGGTGTCCAGGGGGGTGGAGACCCAGTACTTC. Full variable domain (remainder filled in from reference TRBV5-1 and TRBJ2-5): KAGVTQTPRYLIKTRGQQVTLSCSPISGHRSVSWYQQTPGQGLQFLFEYFSETQRNKGNFPGRFSGRQFSNSRSEMNVSTLELGDSALYLCASSLVSRGVETQYFGPGTRLLVL.